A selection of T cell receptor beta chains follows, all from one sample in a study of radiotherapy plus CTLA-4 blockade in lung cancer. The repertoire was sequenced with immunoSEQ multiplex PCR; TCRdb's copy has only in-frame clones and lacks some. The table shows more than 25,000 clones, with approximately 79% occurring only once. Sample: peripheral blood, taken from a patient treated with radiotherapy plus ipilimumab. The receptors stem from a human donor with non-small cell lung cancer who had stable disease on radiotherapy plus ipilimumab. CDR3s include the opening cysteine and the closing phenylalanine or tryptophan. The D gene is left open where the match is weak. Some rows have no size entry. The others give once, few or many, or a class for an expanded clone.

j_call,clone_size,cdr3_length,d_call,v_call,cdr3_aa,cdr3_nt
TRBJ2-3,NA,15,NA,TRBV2,CASRERGSTPDTQYF,TGTGCCAGCAGGGAGAGGGGGAGTACCCCAGATACGCAGTATTTT
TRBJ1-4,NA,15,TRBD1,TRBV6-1,CASTSSTGLFEKLFF,TGTGCCAGCACCTCCTCGACAGGGTTGTTTGAAAAACTGTTTTTT
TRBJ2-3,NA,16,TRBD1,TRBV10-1,CASSDPGTGGTDTQYF,TGCGCCAGCAGTGATCCCGGGACAGGGGGCACAGATACGCAGTATTTT
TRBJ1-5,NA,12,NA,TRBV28,CASSFFSVPQHF,TGTGCCAGCAGTTTTTTCTCGGTGCCCCAGCATTTT
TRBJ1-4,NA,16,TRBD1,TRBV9,CASSATGDGANEKLFF,TGTGCCAGCAGCGCGACAGGGGACGGGGCTAATGAAAAACTGTTTTTT
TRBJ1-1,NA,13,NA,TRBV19,CASTLNVNTEAFF,TGTGCCAGTACCTTGAACGTGAACACTGAAGCTTTCTTT
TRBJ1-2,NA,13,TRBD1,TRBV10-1,CASSFGQGSGYTF,TGCGCCAGCTCCTTCGGACAGGGCAGTGGCTACACCTTC
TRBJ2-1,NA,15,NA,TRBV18,CASSPSSGTYNEQFF,TGTGCCAGCTCACCAAGTAGCGGTACCTACAATGAGCAGTTCTTC
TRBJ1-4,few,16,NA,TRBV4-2,CASSSRKAGENEKLFF,TGTGCCAGCAGCTCTAGAAAGGCCGGGGAAAATGAAAAACTGTTTTTT
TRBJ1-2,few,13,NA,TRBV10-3,CAISLDGDYGYTF,TGTGCCATCAGTTTGGACGGGGACTATGGCTACACCTTC